Below are 2 T cell receptor beta chains sequenced from a single sample in a study of regulatory T cells in long-lasting Graves disease. Time point of the sample: persistent/refractory GD, antithyroid drugs over 5 years with positive TRAb. The TCR library was prepared using RNA isolated from PBMCs. Arm-PCR with iRepertoire HTBI primers amplified the CDR3 regions for these TCR beta libraries. TCRdb re-called the multiplex PCR reads with MiXCR, one entry per CDR3 protein. The sample has approximately 400,000 distinct CDR3 sequences, around 24% seen once. The sequencing here drew on peripheral blood mononuclear cells (PBMCs), taken when the disease was refractory, from a patient treated with antithyroid drugs. These receptors were obtained from a female donor with Graves disease.

In this sample, this clonotype turned up many times. The chain links TRBV6-2 or TRBV6-3 to TRBJ2-7; D is unresolved. Germline V gene sequence: CDR1 MNHEY, CDR2 SVGEGT. The V gene lost 5 bases and the J gene lost 4 bases, with 21 bases spanning the gap. The CDR3 has 16 residues. For the CDR3, the DNA is TGTGCCAGCAGTGAAGATAAGACTCTTCTACGATACGAGCAGTACTTC. This codes for CASSEDKTLLRYEQYF.

To note about this clonotype: This may come from a read error, since a much larger clone is one base off. V and J are TRBV2 and TRBJ1-2; D call uncertain. Germline CDR1 SNHLY, CDR2 FYNNEI. The CDR3 covers 13 residues. CDR3 coding DNA: TGTGCCAGCAGTGATTGGGTTAACTATGGCCACACCTTC. Its protein is CASSDWVNYGHTF.